This T cell receptor (beta chain) emerged from a study of T cell repertoires in cytomegalovirus infection. The overall study: Use of recently identified HLA-C-restricted and well-studied HLA-B-restricted CMV epitopes was part of the study. Shared public TCR beta signatures pointed to both CMV infection and a matching HLA type. Study-level points and caveats: Cumulative public TCR beta family frequency identified carriers of CMV plus the relevant HLA. Dominating the ex vivo response were TCR beta clonotypes that were CMV-specific and HLA-C-restricted.

Using its own MiXCR run on the reads, TCRdb lists one record per CDR3 protein. The repertoire has around 570,000 distinct CDR3 sequences, over 35% of them found once; the top ten carry more than 40%. CDR1 is SGHTA and CDR2 is FQGNSA in the germline V gene. With 6 bases clipped from V and 9 bases from J, the junction kept 14 bases outside the gene matches. This CDR3 region has 15 residues. This clonotype was detected a few times. What it binds is not known. Source: cultured PBMCs, taken from culture after CMV antigen stimulation. The origin of this receptor is a human donor in good health (CMV status not recorded). Some clones in this sample may be carry-over from other donors' samples. This chain connects TRBV7-2 to TRBJ2-1; 7 bases map to TRBD2. Written as DNA, the CDR3 is TGTGCCAGCAGGGGGGGGAGTGACCCAAGGGCTGAGCAGTTCTTC. As protein: CASRGGSDPRAEQFF.